The present T cell receptor (beta chain) was sequenced within a study of monozygotic twins with inflammatory bowel disease. Germline CDR1 GTSNPN, CDR2 SVGIG (reference sequence). CDR3 size: 16 residues. TCRalpha and TCRbeta cDNA underwent two nested PCRs of roughly 17 and 9 cycles. Following a re-call of the 5' RACE reads, TCRdb has one entry per CDR3 protein and lacks DNA. This sample's table reports over 120,000 distinct CDR3 sequences. Study conclusions and caveats: T cell subtypes were not distinguishable in this analysis.

Comments on this clonotype: Its antigen remains unidentified.

This rearrangement joins TRBV30 to TRBJ1-5; the TCRdb call, TRBD1, lacks DNA for checking. Sequences were obtained from blood. The TCR originated in a human donor with ulcerative colitis or Crohn's disease, or a healthy co-twin of an affected twin (not recorded which). CDR3 amino acids: CAWSRTGAGGNQPQHF.